This record looks at one T cell receptor beta chain sequence and its context. The data stem from a study of technical replicates of blood from a handful of donors. Produced via immunoSEQ multiplex PCR; TCRdb's table is partial and in-frame only. The sample holds about 89,000 clones, 85% to 95% seen once. The CDR3 covers 16 residues. With 3 bases clipped from V and 2 bases from J, the junction kept 10 bases outside the gene matches. The germline V gene encodes CDR1 SGDLS and CDR2 YYNGEE. This TCR was recovered from a human donor in good health. The sample taken for sequencing was T cells isolated from PBMCs. V gene TRBV9 combines with J gene TRBJ2-7; 8 bases map to TRBD1. The CDR3 spells CASSGSGGASTYEQYF. The DNA of the CDR3 is TGTGCCAGCAGCGGATCAGGGGGCGCCTCTACCTACGAGCAGTACTTC.